This T cell receptor (beta chain) was identified during a study of glioma-infiltrating T cells after dendritic cell vaccination. J lost 0 bases, V lost 5 bases, and 9 bases had no gene match. Per germline, CDR1 GTSNPN and CDR2 SVGIG (reference sequence). The length of the CDR3 is 18 residues. As to time point: after dendritic cell vaccination, including at tumor progression/relapse. The PCR used 60 V beta and 13 J beta primers. Here immunoSEQ multiplex PCR was the method, and the copy in TCRdb shows in-frame clones only, minus some. Of tens of thousands of clones in the sample, around nine tenths are singletons; the top ten hold around 10%.

The TCR originated in a human donor with glioblastoma. Sequencing used blood, obtained after dendritic cell vaccination. The genes are TRBV30 and TRBJ2-4; TRBD2 aligns across 14 bases. The CDR3 region is CAWQTSGRADEAKNIQYF. The DNA for the CDR3 is TGTGCCTGGCAGACTAGCGGGAGGGCCGACGAAGCCAAAAACATTCAGTACTTC.